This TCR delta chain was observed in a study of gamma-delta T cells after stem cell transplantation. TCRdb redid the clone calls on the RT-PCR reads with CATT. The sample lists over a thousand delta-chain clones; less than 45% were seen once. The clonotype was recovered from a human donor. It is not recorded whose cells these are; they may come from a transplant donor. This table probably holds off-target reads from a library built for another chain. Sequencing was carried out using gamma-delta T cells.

The CDR3 loop is CACDAVTSSILGDISSWDTRQMFF. The CDR3 DNA follows: TGTGCCTGTGACGCCGTCACTTCATCGATACTGGGGGACATTAGCTCCTGGGACACCCGACAGATGTTTTTC. This chain connects TRDV2 to TRDJ3; 9 bases are shared with TRDD3. This CDR3 is built from 24 residues. Unmatched junction bases numbered 23, after V lost 3 bases and J lost 0 bases. The germline gives CDR1 GEAIGNYY, CDR2 EKD.